The rows below give T cell receptor beta chains drawn from one sample of a study of blood T cell repertoires in COVID-19. Produced via immunoSEQ multiplex PCR; TCRdb's table is partial and in-frame only. The table shows around 310,000 clones, with roughly 86% occurring only once. The sample consisted of PBMCs or T cells enriched from blood (not recorded which). Every receptor here comes from a woman in her 30s who had recovered from COVID-19. Each CDR3 is given with its conserved first and last residue. A D gene is named only where the DNA matches it firmly. The size of a clone is reported for some rows only, either as once, few or many, or as a class for expanded clones.

>.|TRBV9|.|TRBJ2-1
TGTGCCAGCAGCGTAGACCCGGGAGCCGGGAATGAGCAGTTCTTC
CASSVDPGAGNEQFF
>.|TRBV7-9|.|TRBJ2-5
TGTGCCAGCAGCTTAGCGGAATGGGCCGAGACCCAGTACTTC
CASSLAEWAETQYF
>.|TRBV28|.|TRBJ1-5
TGTGCCAGCAGATCGGACACTTATCAGCCCCAGCATTTT
CASRSDTYQPQHF
>TRBD2|TRBV3-1/TRBV3-2|.|TRBJ2-1
TGTGCCAGCAGCCAATTGCCAGCGGGGTCTAGCTCCTACAATGAGCAGTTCTTC
CASSQLPAGSSSYNEQFF
>TRBD2|TRBV28|.|TRBJ2-1
TGTGCCAGCAGCCCTAGCGGGAGGGCAAACAATGAGCAGTTCTTC
CASSPSGRANNEQFF
>TRBD2|TRBV18|.|TRBJ2-3
TGTGCCAGCTCACCGCTAGCGGGAGGGCCCGCAGATACGCAGTATTTT
CASSPLAGGPADTQYF
>TRBD1|TRBV19|.|TRBJ2-2
TGTGCCAGTAGGGGACAGGGGGCAGGAGGGGAGCTGTTTTTT
CASRGQGAGGELFF
>TRBD1|TRBV25-1|.|TRBJ1-2
TGTGCCAGCAGTAAAGGACAGGGGAGTTATGGCTACACCTTC
CASSKGQGSYGYTF
>TRBD2|TRBV7-9|.|TRBJ2-1
TGTGCCAGCAGCTTAGGTGGGACTAGCGCTTTCAATGAGCAGTTCTTC
CASSLGGTSAFNEQFF
>.|TRBV6-2/TRBV6-3|.|TRBJ1-1
TGTGCCAGCAGTTTGGGAGCTAACACTGAAGCTTTCTTT
CASSLGANTEAFF
>TRBD1|TRBV6-6|.|TRBJ1-4
TGTGCCAGCAGTACATCAGGACAGGTGGTAAATGAAAAACTGTTTTTT
CASSTSGQVVNEKLFF
>TRBD2|TRBV9|.|TRBJ2-1
TGTGCCAGCAGCGTAAATTCAGCGGGAGGGCCAGGGGATGAGCAGTTCTTC
CASSVNSAGGPGDEQFF
>.|TRBV6-2/TRBV6-3|.|TRBJ2-5
TGTGCCAGCAGTAGGATGGACTTGGAGACCCAGTACTTC
CASSRMDLETQYF
>TRBD1|TRBV18|.|TRBJ2-1
TGTGCCAGCTCACCATGGAAGGGGGCGGTCAATGAGCAGTTCTTC
CASSPWKGAVNEQFF
>.|TRBV2|.|TRBJ2-3
TGTGCCAGCAGTGACCTATCCACAGATACGCAGTATTTT
CASSDLSTDTQYF
>TRBD1|TRBV7-9|.|TRBJ1-4
TGTGCCAGCAGCTCATATACAGGGGGCGGTAGGGAAAAACTGTTTTTT
CASSSYTGGGREKLFF
>TRBD1|TRBV19|.|TRBJ1-2
TGTGCCAGTACCCTGGGACAGGGAGACAGGAGCGGCTACACCTTC
CASTLGQGDRSGYTF
>TRBD1|TRBV6-5|.|TRBJ2-2
TGTGCCAGCAGGGCACAGGGGATTAATAACGGGGAGCTGTTTTTT
CASRAQGINNGELFF
>.|TRBV27|.|TRBJ1-2
TGTGCCAGCAGTTTAACCGGGGTTGGCTACACCTTC
CASSLTGVGYTF
>.|TRBV19|.|TRBJ2-7
TGTGCCAGTACCAGGGGACGTGAATTCTACGAGCAGTACTTC
CASTRGREFYEQYF
>TRBD2|TRBV4-1|.|TRBJ2-5
TGCGCCAGCAGCCAAATCCCTGTGGGGACTAGCGGGACAGGCCGGTCGCAAGAGACCCAGTACTTC
CASSQIPVGTSGTGRSQETQYF
>.|TRBV18|.|TRBJ1-5
TGTGCCAGCTCACCAACGCTGGGAGAACGGGGTCAGCCCCAGCATTTT
CASSPTLGERGQPQHF
>.|TRBV18|.|TRBJ2-1
TGTGCCAGCTCACCAGTTTTCGCGGGAAGCTCCTACAATGAGCAGTTCTTC
CASSPVFAGSSYNEQFF
>TRBD2|TRBV4-1|.|TRBJ2-5
TGCGCCAGCAGCCAGGGGTTTGTGGGACTAGCGGGAGAAGAGACCCAGTACTTC
CASSQGFVGLAGEETQYF
>TRBD1|TRBV29-1|.|TRBJ2-1
TGCAGCGCCCGACCGGGACAGGGTGTGTCAGAGCAGTTCTTC
CSARPGQGVSEQFF
>.|TRBV3-1/TRBV3-2|once|TRBJ2-5
TGTGCCAGCAGCCACGAAGAGACCCAGTACTTC
CASSHEETQYF
>.|TRBV11-2|.|TRBJ1-5
TGTGCCAGCAGCTTCGATAGGGGTGACCAGCCCCAGCATTTT
CASSFDRGDQPQHF